This TCR beta chain was sequenced in a study of blood T cells in healthy people across ages. The CDR3 extends over 13 amino acids. Germline loops: CDR1 SGHTA, CDR2 FQGNSA. Next came a second PCR, run for about 7 to 12 cycles, which used a sample-barcoded 5' primer along with a J-beta primer mix. A minimum of 2.5 million CDR3-containing paired-end reads was obtained for each sample. TCRdb itself ran the 5' RACE reads through MiXCR, one entry per CDR3 protein. The top ten clones hold 20% to 25% of a sample with about 730,000 distinct CDR3 sequences, around 46% of them seen once. This clonotype appeared a single time. The germline gene is not matched at one end of the junction; a read error may be the cause. Drawing of peripheral blood yielded approximately 10 milliliters from each donor. Samples each yielded at least 5 micrograms of total RNA.

This rearrangement joins TRBV7-2 to TRBJ2-3; 7 nucleotides agree with TRBD1. The receptor was derived from a woman aged 55-69 years in good health. Sequenced input: blood. The DNA of the CDR3 is TGTGCCTGCAGCTTAACAGGGGCCGATACGCAGTATTTT. Translation gives CACSLTGADTQYF.